The T cell receptor (beta chain) described here comes from a study of T cell responses to AZD1222 COVID-19 vaccine. Findings and caveats of the study: Spike-specific TCR breadth and depth were elevated following two AZD1222 doses. It was only after the peak T cell response that any repertoires were sampled.

Of note for this clone: As yet, its antigen is unknown.

Trimming pared 10 bases from V and 2 bases from J, leaving 23 bases between. Germline CDR1 and CDR2: LNHDA and SQIVND (reference sequence). This CDR3 contains 16 residues. Assay used: immunoSEQ multiplex PCR; TCRdb lists only in-frame clones, some missing. The table shows about 94,000 clones, with around 85% occurring only once. Source: peripheral blood, taken 28 days after the second AZD1222 dose. The clonotype originates from an adult who received the AZD1222 COVID-19 vaccine. The chain combines TRBV19 with TRBJ1-2, with TRBD1 as a possible D gene (6 bases). The CDR3 DNA reads as TGTGCCACCGAAAGGGGGGGTCCGCTCAAAAACTATGGCTACACCTTC. Amino acids: CATERGGPLKNYGYTF.